This T cell receptor (beta chain) stems from a study of T cell clonality in common variable immunodeficiency. This CDR3 has 14 amino acids. The V gene's germline CDR1 is SEHNR and CDR2 FQNEAQ (reference sequence). General study points: Fewer TCRbeta clones were shared among CVID subjects than controls. CVID subjects had higher TCRbeta clonality than healthy controls, most marked in about a third.

Produced via immunoSEQ multiplex PCR; TCRdb's table is partial and in-frame only. The sample has 50,000 to 65,000 clones, none seen only once. In its sample, this clone was seen many times. The antigen remains unidentified. The missing CDR3 end, 3 residues past where the read stops, is filled in from the germline J gene. The V gene is TRBV7-9, the J gene TRBJ2-4; a possible D gene is TRBD2 (5 bases). The source of this sequence is a person between 18 and 69 years old in good health. Sequences were obtained from peripheral blood mononuclear cells. The CDR3 spells CASSTTDPRGIQYF. CDR3 DNA (partial): TGTGCCAGCAGCACAACGGACCCCCGGGGTATT.